The 8 T cell receptor beta chains reported below all come from one sample, sequenced in a study of blood T cells in healthy people across ages. Using a J-beta primer mix together with a sample-barcoded 5' primer, a second PCR was run for roughly 7 to 11 cycles. TCRdb reanalysed the 5' RACE reads using MiXCR and keeps one entry per CDR3 protein. Counted here are 980,000 or so distinct CDR3 sequences, roughly 43% occurring once; the ten biggest clones make up under 15%. The sample consisted of blood. Receptors originate from a young man in good health.

In regard to this clonotype: The conserved phenylalanine or tryptophan is not found at the CDR3 terminus, so this likely reflects a read error. The V call is TRBV5-1, the J call TRBJ2-3; unclear D gene. This CDR3 contains 14 residues. With 0 bases removed from V and 3 bases from J, the gap between germline ends came to 8 bases. Germline assignment: CDR1 SGHRS and CDR2 YFSETQ. CDR3 sequence reads: CASSLDVLTDTQYV. CDR3 sequence (DNA): TGCGCCAGCAGCTTGGATGTGCTAACAGATACGCAGTATGTT.

Concerning this clonotype: At one boundary the junction diverges from the germline segment, which might be a read error. The genes are TRBV10-3 and TRBJ2-7, with a weak D call TRBD2 (5 bases). This CDR3 is 12 amino acids long. The germline V gene encodes CDR1 ENHRY and CDR2 SYGVKD. CDR3 sequence: CVISERWDEQYF. The DNA for the CDR3 is TGTGTCATCAGTGAGCGGTGGGACGAGCAGTACTTC.

The V gene is TRBV7-2, the J gene TRBJ2-1; 9 nucleotides line up with TRBD2. CDR1 and CDR2 (germline): SGHTA, FQGNSA. J was trimmed by 8 bases and V by 1 base; bases with no gene match: 9. The CDR3 sequence is 16 residues long. CDR3 residues: CASSLEARGGGYEQFF. The CDR3 bases are TGTGCCAGCAGCTTAGAGGCTCGCGGGGGGGGATATGAGCAGTTCTTC.

This chain connects TRBV9 to TRBJ2-7, with 7 nucleotides matching TRBD2. Germline assignment: CDR1 SGDLS and CDR2 YYNGEE. The CDR3 spans 14 residues. The V and J ends lost 4 bases and 1 base, in that order; junction bases with no gene match: 5. The CDR3 DNA reads as TGTGCCAGCAGCATCCGAGCGGGGTCCTACGAGCAGTACTTC. Its translation: CASSIRAGSYEQYF.

The CDR3 coding sequence is TGTGCCAGCAGCCCGTCTTACGAGAGCTCCTACAATGAGCAGTTCTTC. It encodes CASSPSYESSYNEQFF. The chain joins TRBV7-9 to TRBJ2-1, with D unresolved. Trimming removed 5 bases at V and 0 bases at J, with 14 bases between. Per the germline V gene, CDR1 is SEHNR and CDR2 is FQNEAQ (reference sequence). The CDR3 is 16 amino acids.

This clonotype was counted only a few times. The J gene is TRBJ2-1, the V gene TRBV20-1, with a possible D match to TRBD1 (6 bases). The V and J ends lost 6 bases and 3 bases respectively, with 21 bases between them. The CDR3 runs to 16 residues. Germline V CDR1 and CDR2: DFQATT, SNEGSKA (reference sequence). CDR3 residues: CSALPAAQGGYNEQFF. The CDR3 nucleotides read TGCAGTGCCCTTCCCGCAGCCCAAGGGGGCTACAATGAGCAGTTCTTC.

This sequence joins TRBV7-9 and TRBJ2-5; tentative D call: TRBD1 (5 bases). The length of the CDR3 is 10 residues. V was trimmed by 11 bases and J by 5 bases, leaving 9 bases between them. Looked up from germline, CDR1 is SEHNR and CDR2 is FQNEAQ (reference sequence). CDR3 amino acids: CASWGETQYF. The CDR3 bases are TGTGCCTCGTGGGGCGAGACCCAGTACTTC.

This clonotype was picked up a small number of times. The rearrangement joins TRBV12-3 or TRBV12-4 to TRBJ2-6, with a tentative D call TRBD1 (5 bases). The length of the CDR3 is 16 residues. With 10 bases removed from V and 0 bases from J, the gap between germline ends came to 16 bases. The CDR3 reads CATLPDTYSGANVLTF. The CDR3 DNA follows: TGTGCCACCTTACCGGACACGTACTCTGGGGCCAACGTCCTGACTTTC.